The 22 T cell receptor beta chains below were found in one sample sequenced in a study of blood T cell repertoires in COVID-19. Data came from immunoSEQ multiplex PCR; TCRdb stores just in-frame clones and leaves some out. The sample holds about 150,000 clones, 85% to 90% seen once. The sample was peripheral blood. These receptors were taken from a woman aged 40 to 50 with acute or convalescent COVID-19.

The V and J genes are TRBV5-1 and TRBJ2-1; D perhaps matches TRBD2 (6 bases). The CDR3 covers 14 residues. The V end lost 3 bases, the J end lost 3 bases, and 10 bases lay between the germline ends. Germline loops: CDR1 SGHRS, CDR2 YFSETQ. The DNA of the CDR3 is TGCGCCAGCAGCTCGACGGGAGTCTACAATGAGCAGTTCTTC. Translating gives CASSSTGVYNEQFF. Supplemented by reference TRBV5-1 and TRBJ2-1, the full variable domain reads KAGVTQTPRYLIKTRGQQVTLSCSPISGHRSVSWYQQTPGQGLQFLFEYFSETQRNKGNFPGRFSGRQFSNSRSEMNVSTLELGDSALYLCASSSTGVYNEQFFGPGTRLTVL.

V usage is TRBV7-6 and J usage is TRBJ1-4; 7 nucleotides align to TRBD1. After removal of 5 bases from V and 0 bases from J, the junction contained 9 bases not matched to a gene. This CDR3 is built from 17 residues. Per the germline V gene, CDR1 is SGHVS and CDR2 is FNYEAQ. In DNA, the CDR3 is TGTGCCAGCAGCAAGAGACAGGGAGTTGCAACTAATGAAAAACTGTTTTTT. Translated: CASSKRQGVATNEKLFF.

This chain joins TRBV21-1 and TRBJ2-5; TRBD1 is taken as the D call from the table, unchecked against the DNA. TRBV21-1 constitutes a pseudogene. The CDR3 extends over 17 amino acids. CDR3 bases: TGTGCCAGCAGCAAAAACCTTAACAGGGTGGAGAGAGAGACCCAGTACTTC. Translating it yields CASSKNLNRVERETQYF.

The V gene is TRBV28, the J gene TRBJ1-6; D perhaps matches TRBD1 (6 bases). The germline gives CDR1 MDHEN, CDR2 SYDVKM. Deletions cut 4 bases from V and 17 bases from J, with 18 bases between. The CDR3 runs 13 residues. The CDR3 sequence is CASSYQGAGQIHF. The DNA of the CDR3 is TGTGCCAGCAGTTATCAAGGGGCCGGACAGATCCACTTT.

V gene TRBV27 combines with J gene TRBJ1-2; no reliable D call. The CDR3 is made up of 14 amino acids. The ends were cut back, 11 bases at V and 4 bases at J, with 20 bases in the middle. Per germline, CDR1 MNHEY and CDR2 SMNVEV (reference sequence). CDR3 in amino acids: CAARASGFAYGYTF. The CDR3 DNA sequence: TGTGCCGCTAGGGCTTCGGGGTTCGCCTATGGCTACACCTTC.

The chain has TRBV2 and TRBJ1-5; D unclear. Deletions cut 3 bases from V and 2 bases from J, with 14 bases between. CDR1 and CDR2 from the germline V gene are SNHLY and FYNNEI. The CDR3 runs to 16 residues. CDR3 DNA: TGTGCCAGCAGTGACCCCCGGGGAAGGCGCAATCAGCCCCAGCATTTT. It encodes CASSDPRGRRNQPQHF.

The chain recombines TRBV28 with TRBJ1-1, with 9 nucleotides matching TRBD1. CDR3 length: 15 residues. The junction had 6 bases not matched to a gene; V was cut back by 7 bases and J by 0 bases. Germline V lookup: CDR1 MDHEN, CDR2 SYDVKM. CDR3 amino acids: CASTPGDRVNTEAFF. CDR3 nucleotides: TGTGCCAGCACACCAGGGGACAGGGTGAACACTGAAGCTTTCTTT.

CDR3 sequence (DNA): TGTGCCAGCAGCTTTAACAGACAAAAAAGCTCTGGGGCCAACGTCCTGACTTTC. This sequence encodes CASSFNRQKSSGANVLTF. This chain links TRBV7-9 with TRBJ2-6; D unclear. CDR1 and CDR2 from the germline V gene are SEHNR and FQNEAQ (reference sequence). This CDR3 has 18 amino acids. Trimming removed 3 bases at V and 0 bases at J, with 15 bases between.

This chain connects TRBV9 to TRBJ2-1; TRBD1 is a possible D gene (5 bases). The CDR3 has 15 amino acids. Germline V CDR1 and CDR2: SGDLS, YYNGEE. The V gene lost 0 bases and the J gene lost 9 bases, with 16 bases spanning the gap. The CDR3 is CASSVEPGLVSEQFF. CDR3 bases: TGTGCCAGCAGCGTAGAACCAGGGTTGGTCAGTGAGCAGTTCTTC.

The chain is built from TRBV7-6 and TRBJ2-2, with D perhaps TRBD2 (5 bases). The CDR3 has 14 residues. Deletions cut 6 bases from V and 3 bases from J, with 11 bases between. Germline assignment: CDR1 SGHVS and CDR2 FNYEAQ. The CDR3 protein is CASRYREDTGELFF. The DNA of the CDR3 is TGTGCCAGCAGGTACCGGGAAGACACCGGGGAGCTGTTTTTT.

The V gene is TRBV28, the J gene TRBJ1-6; D unresolved. The germline gives CDR1 MDHEN, CDR2 SYDVKM. The CDR3 is 17 amino acids. The V end was cut by 1 base, the J end by 3 bases, with 13 bases between. Here the CDR3 reads CASSLLSKLSYNSPLHF. CDR3 coding DNA: TGTGCCAGCAGTTTATTGTCTAAACTGAGCTATAATTCACCCCTCCACTTT.

The chain links TRBV29-1 to TRBJ1-4; D gene ambiguous. CDR3 length: 17 residues. Germline CDR1 SQVTM, CDR2 ANQGSEA. The V end was cut by 3 bases, the J end by 0 bases, with 17 bases between. DNA for the CDR3: TGCAGCGTTGATACGGGAGGTCCGACCGCAACTAATGAAAAACTGTTTTTT. Translating gives CSVDTGGPTATNEKLFF.

The genes are TRBV21-1 and TRBJ2-1; TRBD2, the table's D call, was not compared with the DNA. TRBV21-1 is a known pseudogene. This CDR3 is built from 14 residues. DNA for the CDR3: TGTGCCAGCACCACTAGCGGGGGGCGGGGTGAGCAGTTCTTC. It yields the protein CASTTSGGRGEQFF.

The chain combines TRBV15 with TRBJ2-1; the match to TRBD2 covers 7 bases. V trimming: 8 bases; J trimming: 4 bases; junction bases outside the gene matches: 5. Germline lookup yields CDR1 LNHNV and CDR2 YYDKDF (reference sequence). This CDR3 has 13 residues. CDR3 in amino acids: CATQAGVYNEQFF. CDR3 DNA: TGTGCCACCCAGGCGGGGGTATACAATGAGCAGTTCTTC.

The chain is built from TRBV29-1 and TRBJ1-5, with unresolved D. The CDR3 loop spans 13 amino acids. Germline loops: CDR1 SQVTM, CDR2 ANQGSEA. V lost 5 bases and J lost 7, with 15 bases in between. CDR3 residues: CSVKFSGYQPQHF. In DNA form, the CDR3 reads TGCAGCGTTAAATTTTCGGGTTACCAGCCCCAGCATTTT.

J is TRBJ2-1 and V is TRBV28; TRBD1 agrees at 8 bases. Germline CDR1 MDHEN, CDR2 SYDVKM. This CDR3 is 13 amino acids long. The V and J ends lost 6 bases and 10 bases, in that order; junction bases with no gene match: 8. CDR3 DNA: TGTGCCAGCAGGTCAGGGGGCCCATACGAGCAGTTCTTC. Encoded protein: CASRSGGPYEQFF. Filled out from reference TRBV28 and TRBJ2-1, the complete variable domain reads DVKVTQSSRYLVKRTGEKVFLECVQDMDHENMFWYRQDPGLGLRLIYFSYDVKMKEKGDIPEGYSVSREKKERFSLILESASTNQTSMYLCASRSGGPYEQFFGPGTRLTVL.

The chain links TRBV6-4 to TRBJ2-1; no clear D gene. Per the germline V gene, CDR1 is MRHNA and CDR2 is SNTAGT. The CDR3 loop spans 14 amino acids. The V end was cut by 4 bases, the J end by 6 bases, with 13 bases between. In nucleotides, the CDR3 is TGTGCCAGCAGTGCCGAAGTAGCCCCCAATGAGCAGTTCTTC. It encodes CASSAEVAPNEQFF.

The chain has TRBV15 and TRBJ2-7, with D unresolved. Trimming took off 5 bases at V and 1 base at J, with 12 bases between the two ends. Germline V CDR1 and CDR2: LNHNV, YYDKDF (reference sequence). There are 14 residues in the CDR3. The CDR3 reads CATSLTAISYEQYF. As DNA, the CDR3 is TGTGCCACCAGCCTCACAGCCATATCCTACGAGCAGTACTTC.

The rearrangement joins TRBV19 to TRBJ1-4; 7 bases are a match to TRBD1. Germline lookup yields CDR1 LNHDA and CDR2 SQIVND (reference sequence). The ends lost 5 bases at V and 2 bases at J; junction bases unmatched: 2. This CDR3 is built from 14 residues. The CDR3 protein is CASSVTGTNEKLFF. CDR3 DNA: TGTGCCAGTAGTGTGACAGGGACTAATGAAAAACTGTTTTTT.

The chain has TRBV10-2 and TRBJ2-7; tentatively, D is TRBD2 (6 bases). This CDR3 is 12 amino acids long. In germline, CDR1 is WSHSY, CDR2 SAAADI. The ends were cut back, 6 bases at V and 3 bases at J, with 9 bases in the middle. The CDR3 spells CASSGGGYEQYF. The CDR3 coding sequence is TGCGCCAGCAGCGGGGGAGGCTACGAGCAGTACTTC.

This chain uses TRBV5-4 with TRBJ1-6; the match to TRBD1 covers 11 bases. The germline V gene has CDR1 SGHNT and CDR2 YYREEE (reference sequence). The CDR3 spans 15 residues. V lost 4 bases, J lost 10 bases, and 7 bases stayed unmatched. The CDR3 region has the DNA TGTGCCAGCAGCCGGGACAGGGGGGAAATGTCACCCCTCCACTTT. Amino acid sequence: CASSRDRGEMSPLHF. The full variable domain, its missing parts supplied by reference TRBV5-4 and TRBJ1-6, is ETGVTQSPTHLIKTRGQQVTLRCSSQSGHNTVSWYQQALGQGPQFIFQYYREEENGRGNFPPRFSGLQFPNYSSELNVNALELDDSALYLCASSRDRGEMSPLHFGNGTRLTVT.

The rearrangement joins TRBV3-1 (or the pseudogene TRBV3-2) to TRBJ2-3; D perhaps matches TRBD2 (6 bases). The CDR3 is 15 residues long. V dropped 3 bases and J dropped 4 bases, with 14 bases sitting between them. Germline CDR1 reads LGHDT; CDR2 reads YNNKEL (reference sequence). In nucleotides, the CDR3 is TGTGCCAGCAGCCACCCGACGACTAGTCCAGATACGCAGTATTTT. It specifies CASSHPTTSPDTQYF.